The 3 T cell receptor beta chains below come from one sample, sequenced in a study of tumor-infiltrating lymphocytes in primary liver carcinoma. The source of the blood RNA was unsorted whole blood, and germline DNA was extracted as well. TCR beta cDNA came from roughly 450 ng total RNA, primed with a constant-region primer. Libraries of TCR beta came from three nested multiplex PCR rounds with slightly modified ARM-PCR. PCR rounds one and two used TRBV1-TRBV30 forward primers with a C-beta reverse primer for around 11 cycles each. From the multiplex PCR reads, TCRdb called clonotypes with MiXCR, one entry per CDR3 protein. The sample consists of 250,000 to 400,000 distinct CDR3 sequences, roughly 60% of them appearing once. Material for sequencing was peripheral blood. These receptors were obtained from a man aged 35-49 years with primary liver carcinoma and hepatitis B virus infection.

This clonotype was seen just once. The V call is TRBV28, the J call TRBJ2-3, with 9 nucleotides matching TRBD1. V lost 4 bases and J lost 4; bases outside the gene matches: 6. Germline-derived CDR1 and CDR2 are MDHEN and SYDVKM. The CDR3 is 15 residues long. The CDR3 region is CASSSSGQGPDTQYF. Here the CDR3 DNA reads TGTGCCAGCAGTTCCTCGGGACAGGGTCCAGATACGCAGTATTTT.

This clonotype was recorded only once. A much larger clone is a single base away; this may be a read error. The rearrangement joins TRBV6-2 or TRBV6-3 to TRBJ2-7; 7 positions agree with TRBD1. The CDR3 is 13 amino acids. The germline V gene encodes CDR1 MNHEY and CDR2 SVGEGT. CDR3 DNA: TGTGCCAGCAGACAGGGGATCAGCTACAAGCAGTACTTC. It yields the protein CASRQGISYKQYF.

The gene calls are TRBV12-3 or TRBV12-4 and TRBJ1-1, with a possible D match to TRBD1 (5 bases). The V gene lost 5 bases and the J gene lost 7 bases, with 20 bases spanning the gap. The CDR3 spans 15 residues. CDR3 residues: CASSLGSTWGNEAFF. The CDR3 bases are TGTGCCAGCAGTCTGGGCTCCACCTGGGGCAATGAAGCTTTCTTT.